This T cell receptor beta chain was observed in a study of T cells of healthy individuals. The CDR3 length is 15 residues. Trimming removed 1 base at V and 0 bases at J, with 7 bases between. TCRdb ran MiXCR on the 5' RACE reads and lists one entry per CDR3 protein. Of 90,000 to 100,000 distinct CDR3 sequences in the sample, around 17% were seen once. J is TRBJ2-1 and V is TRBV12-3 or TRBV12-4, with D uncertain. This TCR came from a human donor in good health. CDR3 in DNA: TGTGCCAGCAGTTTAGTTCTGAGCTCCTACAATGAGCAGTTCTTC. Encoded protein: CASSLVLSSYNEQFF.